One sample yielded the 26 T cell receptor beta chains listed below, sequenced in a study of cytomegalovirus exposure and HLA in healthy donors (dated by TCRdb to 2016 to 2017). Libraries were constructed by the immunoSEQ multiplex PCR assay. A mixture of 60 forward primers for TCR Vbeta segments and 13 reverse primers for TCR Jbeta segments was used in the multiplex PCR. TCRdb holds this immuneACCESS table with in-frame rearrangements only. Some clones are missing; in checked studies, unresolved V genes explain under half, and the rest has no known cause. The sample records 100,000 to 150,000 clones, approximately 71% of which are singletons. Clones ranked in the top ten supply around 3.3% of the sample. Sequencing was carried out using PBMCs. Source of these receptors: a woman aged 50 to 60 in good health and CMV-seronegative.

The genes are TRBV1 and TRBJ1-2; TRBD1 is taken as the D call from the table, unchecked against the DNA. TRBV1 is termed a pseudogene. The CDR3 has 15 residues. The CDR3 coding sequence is TGCACCAGCAGATACCGGGACACCGCTAACTATGGCTACACCTTC. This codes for CTSRYRDTANYGYTF.

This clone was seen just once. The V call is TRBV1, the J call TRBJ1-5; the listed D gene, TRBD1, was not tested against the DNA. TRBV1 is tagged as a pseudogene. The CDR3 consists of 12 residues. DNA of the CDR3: TGCACCAAGACAGATAGCAATCAGCCCCAGCATTTT. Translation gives CTKTDSNQPQHF.

The CDR3 region has the DNA TGTGCCAGCAGCTCGTGGGGCGGGAGGGCCGGGGATGAGCAGTTCTTC. This sequence encodes CASSSWGGRAGDEQFF. The V call is TRBV7-6, the J call TRBJ2-1; 9 positions match TRBD2. With 4 bases clipped from V and 8 bases from J, the junction kept 12 bases outside the gene matches. Germline lookup yields CDR1 SGHVS and CDR2 FNYEAQ. The length of the CDR3 is 16 residues.

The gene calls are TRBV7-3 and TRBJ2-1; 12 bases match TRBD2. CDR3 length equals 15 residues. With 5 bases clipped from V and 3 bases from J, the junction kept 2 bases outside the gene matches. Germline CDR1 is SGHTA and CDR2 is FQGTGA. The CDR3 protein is CASSRLAGDYNEQFF. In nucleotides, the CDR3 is TGTGCCAGCAGCCGACTAGCGGGAGACTACAATGAGCAGTTCTTC.

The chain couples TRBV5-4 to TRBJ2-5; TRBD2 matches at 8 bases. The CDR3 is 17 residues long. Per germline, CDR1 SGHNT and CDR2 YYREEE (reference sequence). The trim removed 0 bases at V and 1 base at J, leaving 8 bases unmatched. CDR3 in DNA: TGTGCCAGCAGCTTGGCCTCGGTAGCGGGACTCCAAGAGACCCAGTACTTC. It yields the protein CASSLASVAGLQETQYF.

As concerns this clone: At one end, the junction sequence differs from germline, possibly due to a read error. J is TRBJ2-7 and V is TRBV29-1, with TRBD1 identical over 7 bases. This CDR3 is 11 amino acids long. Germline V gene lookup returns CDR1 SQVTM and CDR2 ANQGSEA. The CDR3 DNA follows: TGCAGCGTTGAACAGGGGGAGCTGTTCGACTTC. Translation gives CSVEQGELFDF.

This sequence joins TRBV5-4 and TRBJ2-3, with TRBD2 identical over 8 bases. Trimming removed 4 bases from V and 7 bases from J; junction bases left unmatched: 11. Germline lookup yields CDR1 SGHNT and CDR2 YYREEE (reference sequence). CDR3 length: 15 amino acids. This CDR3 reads CASSQGLVAANTQYF. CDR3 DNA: TGTGCCAGCAGCCAGGGACTAGTTGCAGCAAATACGCAGTATTTT.

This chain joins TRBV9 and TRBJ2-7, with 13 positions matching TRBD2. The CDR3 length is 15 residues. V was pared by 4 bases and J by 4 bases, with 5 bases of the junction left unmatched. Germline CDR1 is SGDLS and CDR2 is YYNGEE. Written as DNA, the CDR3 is TGTGCCAGCAGCCCCAGGACTAGCGGGAGTTACGAGCAGTACTTC. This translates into CASSPRTSGSYEQYF. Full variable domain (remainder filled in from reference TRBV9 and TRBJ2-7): DSGVTQTPKHLITATGQRVTLRCSPRSGDLSVYWYQQSLDQGLQFLIQYYNGEERAKGNILERFSAQQFPDLHSELNLSSLELGDSALYFCASSPRTSGSYEQYFGPGTRLTVT.

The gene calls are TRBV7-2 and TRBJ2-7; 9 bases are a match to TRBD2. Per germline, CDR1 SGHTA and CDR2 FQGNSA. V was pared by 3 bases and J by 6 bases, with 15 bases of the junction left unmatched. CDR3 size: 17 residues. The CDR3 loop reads CASSLLAGATSLGEQYF. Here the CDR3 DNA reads TGTGCCAGCAGCTTGTTAGCGGGAGCGACCTCCTTGGGCGAGCAGTACTTC.

The CDR3 sequence is CASSTNRYSNQPQHF. The DNA of the CDR3 is TGTGCCAGCAGTACCAACAGGTATAGCAATCAGCCCCAGCATTTT. This chain uses TRBV28 with TRBJ1-5, with D possibly TRBD1 on 5 matching bases. V was trimmed by 5 bases and J by 0 bases, leaving 11 bases between them. The CDR3 is made up of 15 amino acids. The germline V gene encodes CDR1 MDHEN and CDR2 SYDVKM. Complete variable domain (other parts from reference TRBV28 and TRBJ1-5): DVKVTQSSRYLVKRTGEKVFLECVQDMDHENMFWYRQDPGLGLRLIYFSYDVKMKEKGDIPEGYSVSREKKERFSLILESASTNQTSMYLCASSTNRYSNQPQHFGDGTRLSIL.

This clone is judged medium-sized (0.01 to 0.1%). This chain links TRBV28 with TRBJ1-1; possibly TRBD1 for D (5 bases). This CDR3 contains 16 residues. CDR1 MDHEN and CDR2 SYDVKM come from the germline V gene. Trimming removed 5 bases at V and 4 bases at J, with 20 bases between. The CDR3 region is CASSRLGGGWVTEAFF. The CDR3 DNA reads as TGTGCCAGCAGTCGCCTGGGGGGGGGATGGGTCACTGAAGCTTTCTTT.

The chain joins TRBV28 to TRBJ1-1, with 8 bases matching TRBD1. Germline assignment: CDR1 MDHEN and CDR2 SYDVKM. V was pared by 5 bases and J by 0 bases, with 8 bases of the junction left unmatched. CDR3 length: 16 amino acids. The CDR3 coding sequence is TGTGCCAGCAGTCCCAGGGGGCGCGGGGTGAACACTGAAGCTTTCTTT. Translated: CASSPRGRGVNTEAFF.

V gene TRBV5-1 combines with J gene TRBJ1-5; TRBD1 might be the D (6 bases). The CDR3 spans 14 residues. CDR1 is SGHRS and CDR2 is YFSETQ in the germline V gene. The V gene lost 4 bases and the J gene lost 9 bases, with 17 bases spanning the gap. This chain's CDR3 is CASSPRGGYRPQHF. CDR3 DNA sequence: TGCGCCAGCAGCCCGAGGGGGGGATATCGGCCCCAGCATTTT.

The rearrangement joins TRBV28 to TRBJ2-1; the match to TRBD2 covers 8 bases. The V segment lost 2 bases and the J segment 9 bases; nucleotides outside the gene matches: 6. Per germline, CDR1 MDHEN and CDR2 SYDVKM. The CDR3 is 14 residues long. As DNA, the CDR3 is TGTGCCAGCAGTTTAGCCCGGGCGGGAGGTGAGCAGTTCTTC. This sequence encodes CASSLARAGGEQFF. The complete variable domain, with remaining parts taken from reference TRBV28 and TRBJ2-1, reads DVKVTQSSRYLVKRTGEKVFLECVQDMDHENMFWYRQDPGLGLRLIYFSYDVKMKEKGDIPEGYSVSREKKERFSLILESASTNQTSMYLCASSLARAGGEQFFGPGTRLTVL.

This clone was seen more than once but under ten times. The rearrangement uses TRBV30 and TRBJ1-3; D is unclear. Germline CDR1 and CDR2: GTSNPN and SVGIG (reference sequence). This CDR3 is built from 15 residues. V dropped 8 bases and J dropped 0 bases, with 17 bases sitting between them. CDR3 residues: CATSGQRSSGNTIYF. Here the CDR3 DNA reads TGTGCCACCTCTGGCCAGAGGAGCTCTGGAAACACCATATATTTT.

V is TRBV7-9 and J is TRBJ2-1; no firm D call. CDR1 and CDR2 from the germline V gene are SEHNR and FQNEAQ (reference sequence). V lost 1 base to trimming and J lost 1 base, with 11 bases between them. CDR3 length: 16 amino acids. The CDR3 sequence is CASSLDWQVSYNEQFF. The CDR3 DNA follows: TGTGCCAGCAGCTTAGATTGGCAGGTTTCCTACAATGAGCAGTTCTTC.

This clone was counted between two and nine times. In nucleotides, the CDR3 is TGCAGTGCTACACTCCAAGAGACCCAGTACTTC. This encodes CSATLQETQYF. V gene TRBV20-1 combines with J gene TRBJ2-5; D unclear. The CDR3 runs to 11 residues. The germline CDR1 and CDR2 sequences are DFQATT and SNEGSKA (reference sequence). The germline V and J ends were trimmed by 4 bases and 1 base, with 4 bases remaining between them.

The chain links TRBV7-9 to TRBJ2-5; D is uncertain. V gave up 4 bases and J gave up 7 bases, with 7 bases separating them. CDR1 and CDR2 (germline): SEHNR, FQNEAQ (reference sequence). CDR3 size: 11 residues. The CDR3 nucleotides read TGTGCCAGCAGCTCCCAGGTGACCCAGTACTTC. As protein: CASSSQVTQYF.

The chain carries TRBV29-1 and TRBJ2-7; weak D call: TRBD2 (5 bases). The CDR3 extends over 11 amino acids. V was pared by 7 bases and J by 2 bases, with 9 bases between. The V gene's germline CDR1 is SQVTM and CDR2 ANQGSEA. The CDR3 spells CSATTAYEQYF. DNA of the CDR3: TGCAGCGCGACTACCGCCTACGAGCAGTACTTC.

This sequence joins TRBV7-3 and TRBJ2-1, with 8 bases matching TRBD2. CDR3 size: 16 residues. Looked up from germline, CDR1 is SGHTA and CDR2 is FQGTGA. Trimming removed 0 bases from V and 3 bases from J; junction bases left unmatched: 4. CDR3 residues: CASSLTPGGGYNEQFF. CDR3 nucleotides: TGTGCCAGCAGCTTAACCCCGGGAGGGGGCTACAATGAGCAGTTCTTC.

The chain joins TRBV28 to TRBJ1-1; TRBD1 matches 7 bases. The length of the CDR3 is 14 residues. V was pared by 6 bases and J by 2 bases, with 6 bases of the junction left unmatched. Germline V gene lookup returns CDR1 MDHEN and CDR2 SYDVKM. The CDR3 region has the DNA TGTGCCAGCAGATACAGGGGTTCTAACACTGAAGCTTTCTTT. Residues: CASRYRGSNTEAFF.

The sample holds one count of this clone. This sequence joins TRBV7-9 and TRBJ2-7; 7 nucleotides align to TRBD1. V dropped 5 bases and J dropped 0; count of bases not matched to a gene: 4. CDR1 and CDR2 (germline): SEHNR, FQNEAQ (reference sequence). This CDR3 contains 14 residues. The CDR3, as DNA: TGTGCCAGCAGCCCCGGGACAGACTCCTACGAGCAGTACTTC. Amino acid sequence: CASSPGTDSYEQYF.

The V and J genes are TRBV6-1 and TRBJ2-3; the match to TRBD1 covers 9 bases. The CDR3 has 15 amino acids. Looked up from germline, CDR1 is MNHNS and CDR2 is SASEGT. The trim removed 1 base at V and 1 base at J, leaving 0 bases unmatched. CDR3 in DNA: TGTGCCAGCAGTGAAGACAGGGGGCGCACAGATACGCAGTATTTT. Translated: CASSEDRGRTDTQYF.

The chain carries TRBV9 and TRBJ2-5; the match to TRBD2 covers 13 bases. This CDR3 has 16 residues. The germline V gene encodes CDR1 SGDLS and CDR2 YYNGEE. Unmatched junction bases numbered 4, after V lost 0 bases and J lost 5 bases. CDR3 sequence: CASSVGTSGSRETQYF. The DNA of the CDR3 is TGTGCCAGCAGCGTAGGGACTAGCGGGAGTAGGGAGACCCAGTACTTC.

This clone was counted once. CDR3 loop: CASSLWVTSSGYYEQYF. The CDR3 nucleotides read TGTGCCAGCAGCTTATGGGTTACGAGTAGCGGATACTACGAGCAGTACTTC. V gene TRBV11-2 combines with J gene TRBJ2-7; D may be TRBD2 (6 bases). This CDR3 has 17 amino acids. Trimming removed 2 bases at V and 3 bases at J, with 20 bases between. CDR1 SGHAT and CDR2 FQNNGV come from the germline V gene.

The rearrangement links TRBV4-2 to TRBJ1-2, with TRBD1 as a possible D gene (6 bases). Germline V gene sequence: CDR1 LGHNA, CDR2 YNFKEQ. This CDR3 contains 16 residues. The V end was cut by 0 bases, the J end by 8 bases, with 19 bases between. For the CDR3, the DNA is TGTGCCAGCAGCCAAGATCCTACCGGGACACCTCGGGGCTACACCTTC. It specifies CASSQDPTGTPRGYTF.